This entry lists 24 T cell receptor beta chains sequenced from one sample in a study of early T cells in non-severe SARS-CoV-2 infection. TCRdb re-derived calls from the 5' RACE reads in MiXCR, one entry per CDR3 protein. The sample has about 77,000 distinct CDR3 sequences; 15% to 20% are singletons. What was sequenced was whole blood. Every receptor here comes from an adult who was a healthcare worker with PCR-confirmed SARS-CoV-2 infection or an uninfected control (not recorded which).

The chain uses TRBV28 and TRBJ2-2, with TRBD1 as a possible D gene (6 bases). With 5 bases removed from V and 9 bases from J, the gap between germline ends came to 13 bases. This CDR3 region has 13 residues. Germline V lookup: CDR1 MDHEN, CDR2 SYDVKM. CDR3 in amino acids: CASSVQGLRELFF. CDR3 DNA sequence: TGTGCCAGCAGTGTCCAGGGGCTTAGGGAGCTGTTTTTT.

This rearrangement joins TRBV24-1 to TRBJ2-1; maybe TRBD1 (6 bases). There are 16 residues in the CDR3. Trimming shortened V by 9 bases and J by 2 bases, and 19 bases separated the two germline ends. Germline loops: CDR1 KGHDR, CDR2 SFDVKD. The CDR3: CATAPGSRGAYNEQFF. Here the CDR3 DNA reads TGTGCCACCGCCCCAGGAAGCAGGGGCGCCTACAATGAGCAGTTCTTC.

This clonotype showed up many times. CDR3 in amino acids: CASSLGLTPAPRNEQFF. For the CDR3, the DNA is TGCGCCAGCAGCTTGGGCCTGACTCCAGCGCCGAGGAATGAGCAGTTCTTC. The gene calls are TRBV5-1 and TRBJ2-1; no clear D. Deletions cut 0 bases from V and 7 bases from J, with 20 bases between. This CDR3 has 17 amino acids. Per germline, CDR1 SGHRS and CDR2 YFSETQ.

There are a few counts of this clonotype. This chain joins TRBV5-5 and TRBJ1-2; 7 nucleotides agree with TRBD1. The CDR3 has 16 residues. The junction had 15 bases not matched to a gene; V was cut back by 4 bases and J by 6 bases. Germline values: CDR1 SGHKS, CDR2 YYEKEE (reference sequence). The CDR3, as DNA: TGTGCCAGCAGCAACGAACTCCGACAGGGTGTTGATGGCTACACCTTC. Its protein product is CASSNELRQGVDGYTF.

The chain links TRBV4-1 to TRBJ1-4; 7 bases are shared with TRBD1. The CDR3 is 15 residues long. After removal of 3 bases from V and 4 bases from J, the junction contained 5 bases not matched to a gene. Germline V gene lookup returns CDR1 MGHRA and CDR2 YSYEKL. The CDR3 reads CASSQPTGFNEKLFF. The CDR3 DNA is TGCGCCAGCAGCCAGCCGACAGGGTTTAATGAAAAACTGTTTTTT.

There are many counts of this clonotype. CDR3 sequence reads: CASSYSTGAQYF. CDR3 nucleotides: TGTGCCAGCAGTTACTCGACGGGGGCGCAGTATTTT. The rearrangement links TRBV6-5 to TRBJ2-3; the D gene is possibly TRBD2 (6 bases). The V gene's germline CDR1 is MNHEY and CDR2 SVGAGI. This CDR3 comprises 12 residues. The V end lost 0 bases, the J end lost 10 bases, and 8 bases lay between the germline ends.

The gene calls are TRBV14 and TRBJ1-6; D not certain. The CDR3 runs 13 residues. With 7 bases removed from V and 10 bases from J, the gap between germline ends came to 14 bases. Germline CDR1 and CDR2: SGHDN and FVKESK. The CDR3 protein is CASTTSVGSPLHF. The CDR3 region has the DNA TGTGCCAGCACCACAAGCGTGGGGTCACCCCTCCACTTT.

This clonotype was seen ten or more times. The chain links TRBV2 to TRBJ1-3; TRBD1 might be the D (5 bases). With 4 bases removed from V and 0 bases from J, the gap between germline ends came to 10 bases. The CDR3 extends over 15 amino acids. Germline V lookup: CDR1 SNHLY, CDR2 FYNNEI. Here the CDR3 reads CASSGSGFSGNTIYF. For the CDR3, the DNA is TGTGCCAGCAGTGGGTCAGGGTTCTCTGGAAACACCATATATTTT.

This chain uses TRBV20-1 with TRBJ1-2; D unresolved. Germline V gene data show CDR1 as DFQATT and CDR2 as SNEGSKA (reference sequence). CDR3 size: 11 residues. V lost 6 bases to trimming and J lost 2 bases, with 7 bases between them. CDR3 DNA: TGCAGTGCCAGGACGAACTATGGCTACACCTTC. Protein: CSARTNYGYTF.

This clonotype occurred a few times. This chain joins TRBV7-2 and TRBJ1-6; D call uncertain. Trimming stripped 10 bases from V and 13 bases from J, with 8 bases between. The CDR3 has 9 residues. The germline V gene encodes CDR1 SGHTA and CDR2 FQGNSA. This CDR3 reads CANCRPLHF. CDR3 bases: TGTGCCAATTGCCGGCCCCTCCACTTT.

The rearrangement joins TRBV30 to TRBJ2-1, with D unclear. V was trimmed by 2 bases and J by 3 bases, leaving 5 bases between them. The CDR3 has 12 residues. CDR1 is GTSNPN and CDR2 is SVGIG in the germline V gene (reference sequence). CDR3 in amino acids: CAWSPNYNEQFF. The CDR3 DNA reads as TGTGCCTGGAGTCCTAACTACAATGAGCAGTTCTTC. Full variable domain (remainder filled in from reference TRBV30 and TRBJ2-1): SQTIHQWPATLVQPVGSPLSLECTVEGTSNPNLYWYRQAAGRGLQLLFYSVGIGQISSEVPQNLSASRPQDRQFILSSKKLLLSDSGFYLCAWSPNYNEQFFGPGTRLTVL.

The chain combines TRBV13 with TRBJ1-4; D not certain. Germline V lookup: CDR1 PRHDT, CDR2 FYEKMQ (reference sequence). This CDR3 spans 13 amino acids. Trimming cost V 1 base and J 8 bases, with 8 bases left between them. The CDR3 DNA is TGTGCCAGCAGCTTAGACGGACGCGAAAAACTGTTTTTT. This codes for CASSLDGREKLFF.

This clonotype was seen more than once but under ten times. The chain carries TRBV7-3 and TRBJ2-3; 9 positions agree with TRBD2. V gave up 9 bases and J gave up 3 bases; unmatched junction bases: 1. The CDR3 has 12 amino acids. Germline loops: CDR1 SGHTA, CDR2 FQGTGA. The CDR3 coding sequence is TGTGCCAGTAGCGGGGGAACAGATACGCAGTATTTT. This sequence encodes CASSGGTDTQYF.

The genes are TRBV2 and TRBJ2-5; D is uncertain. CDR1 SNHLY and CDR2 FYNNEI come from the germline V gene. With 8 bases removed from V and 1 base from J, the gap between germline ends came to 11 bases. This CDR3 has 13 residues. The CDR3 sequence: CASGRSPQETQYF. CDR3 sequence (DNA): TGTGCCAGCGGGCGGAGCCCCCAAGAGACCCAGTACTTC. The full variable domain, its missing parts supplied by reference TRBV2 and TRBJ2-5, is EPEVTQTPSHQVTQMGQEVILRCVPISNHLYFYWYRQILGQKVEFLVSFYNNEISEKSEIFDDQFSVERPDGSNFTLKIRSTKLEDSAMYFCASGRSPQETQYFGPGTRLLVL.

This clonotype was seen a handful of times. The junction and the germline gene differ at one end; a read error may be behind it. The chain joins TRBV7-6 to TRBJ2-7, with unresolved D. The CDR3 length is 15 residues. CDR1 and CDR2 from the germline V gene are SGHVS and FNYEAQ. The CDR3 nucleotides are TGTTCCAGCAGCTCGACACCAGACTCAACCTACGAGCAGTACTTC. Amino acid sequence: CSSSSTPDSTYEQYF.

The chain has TRBV11-2 and TRBJ1-6; D might be TRBD1 (6 bases). CDR1 SGHAT and CDR2 FQNNGV come from the germline V gene. The CDR3 length is 14 residues. Trimming left V 5 bases short and J 15 bases short, with 20 bases between. This chain's CDR3 is CASSLNTGHPNLHF. CDR3 nucleotide sequence: TGTGCCAGCAGCCTTAATACGGGACACCCGAACCTCCACTTT.

V and J are TRBV7-3 and TRBJ1-1, with D hard to call. Germline V gene lookup returns CDR1 SGHTA and CDR2 FQGTGA. Trimming pared 1 base from V and 5 bases from J, leaving 14 bases between. This CDR3 spans 15 amino acids. The CDR3 sequence: CASSLMATLGTEAFF. The CDR3 DNA reads as TGTGCCAGCAGCTTAATGGCCACCTTGGGAACTGAAGCTTTCTTT.

This sequence joins TRBV7-3 and TRBJ1-1, with D perhaps TRBD1 (6 bases). Germline V lookup: CDR1 SGHTA, CDR2 FQGTGA. This CDR3 contains 16 residues. Deletions cut 4 bases from V and 0 bases from J, with 15 bases between. CDR3 sequence: CASSSSTGTMNTEAFF. DNA of the CDR3: TGTGCCAGCAGCTCTTCGACCGGGACAATGAACACTGAAGCTTTCTTT.

A few counts support this clonotype. The chain carries TRBV5-6 and TRBJ1-6; D gene uncertain. Germline V gene data show CDR1 as SGHDT and CDR2 as YYEEEE. The CDR3 has 16 amino acids. Deletions cut 0 bases from V and 3 bases from J, with 10 bases between. The CDR3 reads CASSLVSGSYNSPLHF. The CDR3, as DNA: TGTGCCAGCAGCTTGGTCTCCGGCAGCTATAATTCACCCCTCCACTTT.

The sample holds many counts of this clonotype. V gene TRBV30 combines with J gene TRBJ1-3, with 12 bases matching TRBD1. The CDR3 runs to 15 residues. Germline CDR1 reads GTSNPN; CDR2 reads SVGIG (reference sequence). The CDR3 reads CGGTGGAFSGNTIYF. In DNA, the CDR3 is TGTGGTGGGACAGGGGGCGCCTTCTCTGGAAACACCATATATTTT.

This clonotype was counted between two and nine times. The gene calls are TRBV6-1 and TRBJ2-2; no reliable D call. The germline V gene has CDR1 MNHNS and CDR2 SASEGT. The CDR3 contains 15 residues. Trimming stripped 6 bases from V and 0 bases from J, with 11 bases between. CDR3 in DNA: TGTGCCAGCAGCGCCCTCTCATCGAACACCGGGGAGCTGTTTTTT. This sequence encodes CASSALSSNTGELFF.

Note on this clonotype: A single base separates this from a much larger clone, so it may be a read error. The V and J genes are TRBV12-3 or TRBV12-4 and TRBJ2-1, with D possibly being TRBD2 (6 bases). V was clipped by 5 bases and J by 4 bases, with 15 bases between them. The CDR3 consists of 15 residues. This CDR3 reads CASSAPRDSYNEQFF. The DNA of the CDR3 is TGTGCCAGCAGTGCTCCGCGGGACTCATACAATGAGCAGTTCTTC.

A few counts support this clonotype. The chain joins TRBV12-3 or TRBV12-4 to TRBJ2-5; tentatively, D is TRBD1 (6 bases). Trimming cost V 3 bases and J 2 bases, with 13 bases left between them. CDR3 length: 15 residues. The CDR3 spells CASSLTGDPQETQYF. The CDR3 DNA sequence: TGTGCCAGCAGTTTGACAGGTGACCCACAAGAGACCCAGTACTTC.

Ten or more counts support this clonotype. The genes are TRBV18 and TRBJ1-1; no reliable D call. The V gene lost 6 bases and the J gene lost 3 bases, with 17 bases spanning the gap. The CDR3 extends over 15 amino acids. Looked up from germline, CDR1 is KGHSH and CDR2 is LQKENI. Here the CDR3 reads CASSLDYSQDTEAFF. The CDR3 DNA reads TGTGCCAGCTCCCTCGATTATTCCCAGGACACTGAAGCTTTCTTT. The full variable domain, completed using reference TRBV18 and TRBJ1-1, is NAGVMQNPRHLVRRRGQEARLRCSPMKGHSHVYWYRQLPEEGLKFMVYLQKENIIDESGMPKERFSAEFPKEGPSILRIQQVVRGDSAAYFCASSLDYSQDTEAFFGQGTRLTVV.